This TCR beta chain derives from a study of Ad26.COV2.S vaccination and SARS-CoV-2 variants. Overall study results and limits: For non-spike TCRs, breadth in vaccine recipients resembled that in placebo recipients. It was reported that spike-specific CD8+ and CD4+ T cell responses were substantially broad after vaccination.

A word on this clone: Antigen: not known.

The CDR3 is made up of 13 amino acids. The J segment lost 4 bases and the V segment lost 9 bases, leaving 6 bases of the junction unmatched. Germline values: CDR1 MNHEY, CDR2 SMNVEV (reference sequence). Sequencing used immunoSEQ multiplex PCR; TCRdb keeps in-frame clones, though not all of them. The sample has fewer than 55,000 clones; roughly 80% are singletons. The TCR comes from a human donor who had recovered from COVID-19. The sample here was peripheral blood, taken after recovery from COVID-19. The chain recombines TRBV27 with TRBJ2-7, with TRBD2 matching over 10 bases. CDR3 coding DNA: TGTGCCAGTGGGTCTAGCGGGAGTTACGAGCAGTACTTC. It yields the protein CASGSSGSYEQYF.